Listed below are T cell receptor beta chains from one sample, sequenced in a study of beta chain features in type 1 diabetes. Assay used: immunoSEQ multiplex PCR; TCRdb lists only in-frame clones, some missing. Seen here are around 260,000 clones, roughly 21% observed once, and the top ten hold 0.028%. What was sequenced was naive CD4+ T cells from blood. Source of these receptors: a middle-aged woman with type 1 diabetes. The CDR3 runs from the conserved cysteine through the conserved F or W. Each record gives: D gene, CDR3 length, V gene, CDR3 protein. The D gene is left open where the match is weak.

>.|15|TRBV6-5
CASSYSTGMNTEAFF
>.|16|TRBV30
CAWALRGLDNYNEQFF
>.|14|TRBV7-9
CASSLAPGYNEQFF
>.|14|TRBV6-6
CASSSQGRSEKLFF
>.|13|TRBV7-2
CASSFQGSQPQHF
>.|16|TRBV28
CASSSHAQGTPYEQYF
>TRBD2|15|TRBV2
CATKGLAQYTGELFF
>.|11|TRBV20-1
CSAGRQEAQYF
>TRBD2|16|TRBV4-2
CASSQVSGGSTGEQYF
>.|11|TRBV30
CAWSLGGVQYF
>.|14|TRBV7-9
CASLLNATIRTQYF
>.|11|TRBV30
CAWRQEDEQYF
>.|15|TRBV28
CASSSRTTPHYEQYF
>TRBD1|12|TRBV29-1
CSGGQGGYGYTF
>.|12|TRBV7-9
CASSAVTDTQYF
>.|15|TRBV15
CATSRDTGNNYGYTF
>.|12|TRBV5-6
CASSSYPYEQYF
>.|17|TRBV4-1
CASSQEGRADGGQPQHF
>.|12|TRBV28
CASLGQSYGYTF
>TRBD1|12|TRBV29-1
CSVITGDEKLFF
>TRBD1|14|TRBV9
CASSGQTGVTEAFF
>.|15|TRBV29-1
CSVERGAISTDTQYF
>TRBD2|14|TRBV5-1
CASSFSGGQETQYF
>.|14|TRBV15
CATSRDALHYGYTF
>.|15|TRBV30
CAWNGGSGPAGEQYF
>.|13|TRBV2
CASRVSAPGEQYF
>.|15|TRBV5-6
CASSPTPGLYNEQFF
>TRBD1|16|TRBV15
CATSRDGQGATYEQYF
>.|15|TRBV5-1
CASSLAAGLAYEQYF
>TRBD2|14|TRBV9
CASSVLAGGNEQFF
>.|14|TRBV6-4
CASSDGAPNTEAFF
>TRBD1|16|TRBV9
CASSSSGTGRVYEQYF
>TRBD1|16|TRBV29-1
CSVMGTAGSGANVLTF
>.|14|TRBV4-1
CASSQGDRNTEAFF
>.|14|TRBV27
CASSLNFGNSPLHF
>TRBD2|16|TRBV19
CASSSLSRGTYNEQFF
>TRBD1|14|TRBV7-9
CASSGGTGYNEQFF
>.|15|TRBV5-1
CASRQEGFANYGYTF
>.|12|TRBV28
CASKSGRNIQYF
>.|15|TRBV7-2
CASSLERGAHSPLHF
>TRBD2|17|TRBV30
CAWSVTGKREGRDTQYF
>TRBD1|16|TRBV4-1
CASSHGQGPRNQPQHF
>TRBD1|14|TRBV27
CASSFRQGANEQYF